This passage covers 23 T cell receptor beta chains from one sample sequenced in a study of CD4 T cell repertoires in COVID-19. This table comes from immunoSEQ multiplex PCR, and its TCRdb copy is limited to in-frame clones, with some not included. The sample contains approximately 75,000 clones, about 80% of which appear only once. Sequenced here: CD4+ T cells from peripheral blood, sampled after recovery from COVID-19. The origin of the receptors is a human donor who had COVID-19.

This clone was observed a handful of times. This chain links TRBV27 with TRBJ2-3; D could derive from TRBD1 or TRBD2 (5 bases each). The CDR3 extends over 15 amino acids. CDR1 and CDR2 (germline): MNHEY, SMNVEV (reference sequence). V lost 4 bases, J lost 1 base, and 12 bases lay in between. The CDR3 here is CASSWGRTGTDTQYF. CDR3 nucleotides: TGTGCCAGCAGTTGGGGACGGACTGGCACAGATACGCAGTATTTT.

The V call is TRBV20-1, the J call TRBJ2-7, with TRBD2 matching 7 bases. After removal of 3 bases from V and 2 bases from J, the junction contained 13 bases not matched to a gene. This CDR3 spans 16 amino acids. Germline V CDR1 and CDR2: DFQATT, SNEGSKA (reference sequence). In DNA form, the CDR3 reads TGCAGTGCTAGTTCTCGACTGGCTAGCGGAACCTACGAGCAGTACTTC. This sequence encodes CSASSRLASGTYEQYF.

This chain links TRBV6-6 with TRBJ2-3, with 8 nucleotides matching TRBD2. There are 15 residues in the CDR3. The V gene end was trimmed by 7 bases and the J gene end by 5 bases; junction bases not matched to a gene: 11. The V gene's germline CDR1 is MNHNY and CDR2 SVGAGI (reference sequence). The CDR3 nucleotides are TGTGCCAGCACCAACACGGGGGGGGTGGGAGATACGCAGTATTTT. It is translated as CASTNTGGVGDTQYF.

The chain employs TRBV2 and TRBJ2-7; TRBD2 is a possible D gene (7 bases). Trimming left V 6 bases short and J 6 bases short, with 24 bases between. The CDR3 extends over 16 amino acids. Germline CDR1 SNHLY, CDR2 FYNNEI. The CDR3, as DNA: TGTGCCAGCAGGAGCGGCGGGGGCGCTTATTTTGGCGAGCAGTACTTC. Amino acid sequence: CASRSGGGAYFGEQYF.

The CDR3 reads CAGGKQGQPQHF. The CDR3 DNA sequence: TGTGCCGGGGGGAAGCAAGGTCAGCCCCAGCATTTT. The rearrangement links TRBV6-5 to TRBJ1-5; D is perhaps TRBD1 (5 bases). The V gene lost 11 bases and the J gene lost 6 bases, with 14 bases spanning the gap. CDR3 length: 12 amino acids. CDR1 MNHEY and CDR2 SVGAGI come from the germline V gene.

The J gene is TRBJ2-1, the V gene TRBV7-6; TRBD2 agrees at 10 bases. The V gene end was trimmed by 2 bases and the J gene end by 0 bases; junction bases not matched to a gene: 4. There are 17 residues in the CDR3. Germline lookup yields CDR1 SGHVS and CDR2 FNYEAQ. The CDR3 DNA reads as TGTGCCAGCAGCTTACAACTAGCGGGGAGCTCCTACAATGAGCAGTTCTTC. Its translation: CASSLQLAGSSYNEQFF.

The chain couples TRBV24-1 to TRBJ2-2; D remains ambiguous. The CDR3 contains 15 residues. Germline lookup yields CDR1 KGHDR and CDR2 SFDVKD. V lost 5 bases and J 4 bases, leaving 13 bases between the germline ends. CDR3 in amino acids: CATSATIWGTGELFF. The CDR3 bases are TGTGCCACCAGTGCTACCATTTGGGGCACCGGGGAGCTGTTTTTT.

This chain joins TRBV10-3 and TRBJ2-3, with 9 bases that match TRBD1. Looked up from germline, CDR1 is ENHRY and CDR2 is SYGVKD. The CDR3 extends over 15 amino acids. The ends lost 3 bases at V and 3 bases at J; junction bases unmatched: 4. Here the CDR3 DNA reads TGTGCCATCAGTGACAAGACAGGGGGTACAGATACGCAGTATTTT. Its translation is CAISDKTGGTDTQYF.

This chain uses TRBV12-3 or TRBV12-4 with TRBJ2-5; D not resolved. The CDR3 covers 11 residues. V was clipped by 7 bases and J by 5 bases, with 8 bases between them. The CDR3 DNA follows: TGTGCCAGCATCCTTTACGAGACCCAGTACTTC. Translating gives CASILYETQYF.

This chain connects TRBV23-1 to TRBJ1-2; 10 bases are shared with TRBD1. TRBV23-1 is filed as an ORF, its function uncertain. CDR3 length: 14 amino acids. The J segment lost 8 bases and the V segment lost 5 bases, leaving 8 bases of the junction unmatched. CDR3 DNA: TGCGCCAGCAGTTCCGGGACAGGGGCATGGGGCTACACCTTC. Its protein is CASSSGTGAWGYTF.

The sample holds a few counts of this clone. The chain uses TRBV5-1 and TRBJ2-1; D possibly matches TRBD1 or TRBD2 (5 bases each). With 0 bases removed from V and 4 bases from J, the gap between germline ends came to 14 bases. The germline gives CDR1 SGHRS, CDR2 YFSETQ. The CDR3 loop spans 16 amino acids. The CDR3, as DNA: TGCGCCAGCAGCTTGGGGCCAGGGACGGCGTACAATGAGCAGTTCTTC. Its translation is CASSLGPGTAYNEQFF.

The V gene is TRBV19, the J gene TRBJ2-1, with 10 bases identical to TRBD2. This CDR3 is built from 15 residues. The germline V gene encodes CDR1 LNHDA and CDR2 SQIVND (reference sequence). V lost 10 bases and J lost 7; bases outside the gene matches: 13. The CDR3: CATTLAGVLRNEQFF. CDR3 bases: TGTGCCACTACTCTAGCGGGAGTTCTGAGGAATGAGCAGTTCTTC.

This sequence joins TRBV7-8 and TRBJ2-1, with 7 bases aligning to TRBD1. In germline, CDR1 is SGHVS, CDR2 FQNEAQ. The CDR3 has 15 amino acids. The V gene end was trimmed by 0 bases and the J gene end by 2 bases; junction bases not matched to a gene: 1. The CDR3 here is CASSLAGGTYNEQFF. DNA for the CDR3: TGTGCCAGCAGCTTAGCAGGGGGCACCTACAATGAGCAGTTCTTC.

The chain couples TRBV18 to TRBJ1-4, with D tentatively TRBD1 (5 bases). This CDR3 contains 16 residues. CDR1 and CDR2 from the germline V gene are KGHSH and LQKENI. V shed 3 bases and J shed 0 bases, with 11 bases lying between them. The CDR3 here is CASSPLSGSTNEKLFF. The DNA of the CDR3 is TGTGCCAGCTCACCGCTCTCAGGGTCAACTAATGAAAAACTGTTTTTT.

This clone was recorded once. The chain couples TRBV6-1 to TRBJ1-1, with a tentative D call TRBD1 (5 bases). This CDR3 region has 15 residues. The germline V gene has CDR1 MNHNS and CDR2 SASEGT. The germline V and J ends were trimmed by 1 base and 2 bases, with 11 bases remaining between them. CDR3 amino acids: CASSEGGGRNTEAFF. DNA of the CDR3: TGTGCCAGCAGTGAAGGGGGCGGTAGAAACACTGAAGCTTTCTTT.

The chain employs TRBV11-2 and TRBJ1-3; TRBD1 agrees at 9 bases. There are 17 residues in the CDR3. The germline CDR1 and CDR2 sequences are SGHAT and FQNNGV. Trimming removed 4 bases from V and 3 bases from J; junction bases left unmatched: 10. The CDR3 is CASSSVGTGFSGNTIYF. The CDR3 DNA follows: TGTGCCAGCAGCTCGGTCGGGACAGGGTTTAGTGGAAACACCATATATTTT. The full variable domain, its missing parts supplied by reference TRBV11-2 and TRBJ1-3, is EAGVAQSPRYKIIEKRQSVAFWCNPISGHATLYWYQQILGQGPKLLIQFQNNGVVDDSQLPKDRFSAERLKGVDSTLKIQPAKLEDSAVYLCASSSVGTGFSGNTIYFGEGSWLTVV.

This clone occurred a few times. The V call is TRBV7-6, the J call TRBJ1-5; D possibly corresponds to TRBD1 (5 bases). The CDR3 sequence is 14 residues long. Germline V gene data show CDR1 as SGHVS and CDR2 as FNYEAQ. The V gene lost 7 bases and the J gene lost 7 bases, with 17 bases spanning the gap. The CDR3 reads CASTTGLKGQPQHF. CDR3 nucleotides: TGTGCCAGCACCACGGGACTGAAGGGCCAGCCCCAGCATTTT.

The CDR3: CASSAQTGGGYGYTF. The CDR3 nucleotides are TGTGCCAGTAGTGCACAGACAGGGGGCGGCTATGGCTACACCTTC. The V and J genes are TRBV19 and TRBJ1-2; 10 positions agree with TRBD1. CDR1 is LNHDA, CDR2 SQIVND, per germline (reference sequence). This CDR3 region has 15 residues. V lost 5 bases and J lost 4; bases outside the gene matches: 7. Combining the CDR3 with reference TRBV19 and TRBJ1-2 gives the whole variable domain DGGITQSPKYLFRKEGQNVTLSCEQNLNHDAMYWYRQDPGQGLRLIYYSQIVNDFQKGDIAEGYSVSREKKESFPLTVTSAQKNPTAFYLCASSAQTGGGYGYTFGSGTRLTVV.

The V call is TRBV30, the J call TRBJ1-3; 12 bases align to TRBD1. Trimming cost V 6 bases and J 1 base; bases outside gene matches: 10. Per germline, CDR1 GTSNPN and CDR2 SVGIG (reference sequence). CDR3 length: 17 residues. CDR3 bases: TGTGCCTGTGGGACAGGGGGCTTTTTCAGGTCTGGAAACACCATATATTTT. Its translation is CACGTGGFFRSGNTIYF.

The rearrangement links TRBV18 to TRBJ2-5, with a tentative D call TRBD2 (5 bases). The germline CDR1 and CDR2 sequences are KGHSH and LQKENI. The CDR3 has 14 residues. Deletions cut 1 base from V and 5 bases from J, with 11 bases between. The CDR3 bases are TGTGCCAGCTCACCACGGGAGACCGTTGAGACCCAGTACTTC. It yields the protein CASSPRETVETQYF.

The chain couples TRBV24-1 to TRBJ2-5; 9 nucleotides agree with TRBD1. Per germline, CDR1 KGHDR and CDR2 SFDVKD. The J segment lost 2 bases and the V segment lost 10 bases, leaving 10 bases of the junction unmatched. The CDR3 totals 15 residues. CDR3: CATSTGTGLQETQYF. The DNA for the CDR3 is TGTGCCACTTCAACCGGGACAGGGCTACAAGAGACCCAGTACTTC.

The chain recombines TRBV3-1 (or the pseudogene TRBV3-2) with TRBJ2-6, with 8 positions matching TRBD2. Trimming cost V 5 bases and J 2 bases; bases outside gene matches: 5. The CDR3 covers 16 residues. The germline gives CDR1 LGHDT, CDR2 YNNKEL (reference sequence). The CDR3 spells CASSEPGRAGANVLTF. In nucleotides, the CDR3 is TGTGCCAGCAGCGAGCCCGGGAGGGCTGGGGCCAACGTCCTGACTTTC.

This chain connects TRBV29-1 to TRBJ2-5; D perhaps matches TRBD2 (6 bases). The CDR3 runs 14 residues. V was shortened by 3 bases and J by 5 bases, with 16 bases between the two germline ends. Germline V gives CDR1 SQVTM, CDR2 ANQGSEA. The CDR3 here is CSVDPSFGGETQYF. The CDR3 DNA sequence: TGCAGCGTTGATCCCTCCTTTGGGGGGGAGACCCAGTACTTC.